These 14 T cell receptor beta chains originate from one sample sequenced in a study of blood T cells in healthy people across ages. For the second PCR, which ran for about 7 to 11 cycles, a sample-barcoded 5' primer and a J-beta primer mix were used. TCRdb re-analysed the 5' RACE reads in MiXCR, keeping a single row per CDR3 protein. The sample yields about 810,000 distinct CDR3 sequences, around 36% seen once. The sample consisted of blood. The receptors stem from a man aged 18 to 30 in good health.

The genes are TRBV27 and TRBJ1-1; D is unresolved. The length of the CDR3 is 15 residues. Trimming pared 7 bases from V and 0 bases from J, leaving 15 bases between. Germline V lookup: CDR1 MNHEY, CDR2 SMNVEV (reference sequence). This CDR3 is CASKDASSMNTEAFF. CDR3 nucleotides: TGTGCCAGCAAGGATGCCAGTTCCATGAACACTGAAGCTTTCTTT.

The V gene is TRBV20-1, the J gene TRBJ1-2, with TRBD1 matching 9 bases. V lost 6 bases to trimming and J lost 7 bases; unmatched junction nucleotides: 9. The CDR3 covers 13 residues. Germline V lookup: CDR1 DFQATT, CDR2 SNEGSKA (reference sequence). The CDR3 nucleotides read TGCAGTGCAACCACAGGGGGCGGTAGTGGCTACACCTTC. This encodes CSATTGGGSGYTF.

The V gene is TRBV29-1, the J gene TRBJ2-4; D call uncertain. Germline V gives CDR1 SQVTM, CDR2 ANQGSEA. The length of the CDR3 is 13 residues. Trimming shortened V by 4 bases and J by 14 bases, and 21 bases separated the two germline ends. Here the CDR3 reads CSVVVGEVYEKYF. Written as DNA, the CDR3 is TGCAGCGTTGTCGTCGGAGAGGTTTACGAGAAGTACTTC.

This chain joins TRBV4-2 and TRBJ2-3, with 8 bases aligning to TRBD1. Trimming removed 1 base from V and 5 bases from J; junction bases left unmatched: 5. CDR3 length: 15 amino acids. The germline CDR1 and CDR2 sequences are LGHNA and YNFKEQ. CDR3 loop: CASSQADRVGDTQYF. Written as DNA, the CDR3 is TGTGCCAGCAGCCAAGCGGACAGGGTTGGAGATACGCAGTATTTT.

Concerning this clonotype itself: Germline is not matched at one junction end, which may reflect a read error. J is TRBJ2-7 and V is TRBV5-6; tentatively, D is TRBD2 (5 bases). Germline assignment: CDR1 SGHDT and CDR2 YYEEEE. The CDR3 is 15 amino acids. The CDR3 sequence: CTSRKNGVGAYEQYF. DNA of the CDR3: TGTACCAGCAGGAAAAACGGGGTGGGAGCCTACGAGCAGTACTTC. Supplemented by reference TRBV5-6 and TRBJ2-7, the full variable domain reads DAGVTQSPTHLIKTRGQQVTLRCSPKSGHDTVSWYQQALGQGPQFIFQYYEEEERQRGNFPDRFSGHQFPNYSSELNVNALLLGDSALYLCTSRKNGVGAYEQYFGPGTRLTVT.

The genes are TRBV5-1 and TRBJ2-4; D ambiguous. The assigned J gene may be wrong: the sequence end matches TRBJ2-7 better. Per the germline V gene, CDR1 is SGHRS and CDR2 is YFSETQ. This CDR3 comprises 13 residues. The CDR3: CASSFLGSNEQYF. CDR3 nucleotides: TGCGCCAGCAGCTTTCTTGGGTCGAACGAGCAGTACTTC.

The sample holds a few counts of this clonotype. The J gene is TRBJ2-1, the V gene TRBV9; 14 nucleotides line up with TRBD2. CDR1 and CDR2 (germline): SGDLS, YYNGEE. The CDR3 is made up of 18 amino acids. V lost 3 bases, J lost 3 bases, and 8 bases stayed unmatched. The CDR3 sequence: CASSAPGLAGGHYNEQFF. Here the CDR3 DNA reads TGTGCCAGCAGCGCACCAGGACTAGCGGGGGGCCACTACAATGAGCAGTTCTTC.

The sample holds many counts of this clonotype. V usage is TRBV6-5 and J usage is TRBJ1-2; D is undetermined. The length of the CDR3 is 14 residues. The germline CDR1 and CDR2 sequences are MNHEY and SVGAGI. Trimming took 0 bases from V and 4 from J, leaving 9 bases between them. CDR3 sequence reads: CASSYSGPPYGYTF. The DNA for the CDR3 is TGTGCCAGCAGTTACTCCGGGCCCCCCTATGGCTACACCTTC.

V usage is TRBV20-1 and J usage is TRBJ2-2; possible D gene TRBD2, 5 bases. The germline V gene encodes CDR1 DFQATT and CDR2 SNEGSKA (reference sequence). V was clipped by 0 bases and J by 0 bases, with 14 bases between them. This CDR3 region has 17 residues. The DNA for the CDR3 is TGCAGTGCTAGAGATCGGCGGGCGGGCTCGAACACCGGGGAGCTGTTTTTT. This codes for CSARDRRAGSNTGELFF.

Points on this clonotype: A single base separates this from a much larger clone, so it may be a read error. This chain uses TRBV4-1 with TRBJ1-4; no clear D. CDR1 is MGHRA and CDR2 is YSYEKL in the germline V gene. This CDR3 is 15 amino acids long. CDR3 residues: CASSQGRATKEKLFF. As DNA, the CDR3 is TGCGCCAGCAGCCAAGGACGGGCAACTAAGGAAAAACTGTTTTTT.

In this sample, this clonotype turned up once. The rearrangement joins TRBV3-1 to TRBJ2-7; 9 bases are shared with TRBD1. Germline-derived CDR1 and CDR2 are LGHDT and YNNKEL (reference sequence). V gave up 6 bases and J gave up 4 bases; unmatched junction bases: 13. The CDR3 spans 16 residues. The DNA of the CDR3 is TGTGCCAGCAGTCCCCGACAGGGGGGTTTGCCTTACGAGCAGTACTTC. Translated: CASSPRQGGLPYEQYF.

As concerns this clonotype: One base away lies a much larger clone, so this may be a sequencing read error. The chain joins TRBV7-2 to TRBJ2-3; no firm D call. The germline gives CDR1 SGHTA, CDR2 FQGNSA. The CDR3 runs to 14 residues. Trimming took off 5 bases at V and 1 base at J, with 10 bases between the two ends. This CDR3 reads CTSSEDVGTDTQYF. In DNA form, the CDR3 reads TGTACCAGCAGCGAAGACGTGGGCACAGATACGCAGTATTTT.

The chain carries TRBV27 and TRBJ1-2; D ambiguous. Trimming cost V 0 bases and J 6 bases, with 11 bases left between them. The germline V gene has CDR1 MNHEY and CDR2 SMNVEV (reference sequence). The CDR3 is made up of 14 amino acids. The CDR3, as DNA: TGTGCCAGCAGTTTATCGCTTGGGCTAGATGGCTACACCTTC. This gives the protein CASSLSLGLDGYTF.

The chain combines TRBV5-5 with TRBJ2-3, with unresolved D. Germline V gene lookup returns CDR1 SGHKS and CDR2 YYEKEE (reference sequence). The CDR3 totals 16 residues. V lost 1 base and J lost 4, with 16 bases in between. The CDR3 region is CASSLSGPRLSDTQYF. The CDR3 region has the DNA TGTGCCAGCAGCTTGTCTGGACCCCGGTTGTCAGATACGCAGTATTTT.